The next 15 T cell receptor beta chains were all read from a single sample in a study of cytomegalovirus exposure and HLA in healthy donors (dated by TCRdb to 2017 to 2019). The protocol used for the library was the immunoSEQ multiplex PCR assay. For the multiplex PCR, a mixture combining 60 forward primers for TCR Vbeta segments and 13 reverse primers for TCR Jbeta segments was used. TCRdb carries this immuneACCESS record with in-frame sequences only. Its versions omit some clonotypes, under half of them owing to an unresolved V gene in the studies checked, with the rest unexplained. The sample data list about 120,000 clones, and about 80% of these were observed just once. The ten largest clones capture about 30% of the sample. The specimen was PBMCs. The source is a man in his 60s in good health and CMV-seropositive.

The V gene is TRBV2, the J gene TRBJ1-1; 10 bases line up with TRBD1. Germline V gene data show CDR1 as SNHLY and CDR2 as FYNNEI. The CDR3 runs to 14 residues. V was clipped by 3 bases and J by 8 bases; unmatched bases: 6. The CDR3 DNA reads TGTGCCAGCAGTGAGGCCGGGACAGGGGCGGAAGCTTTCTTT. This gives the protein CASSEAGTGAEAFF.

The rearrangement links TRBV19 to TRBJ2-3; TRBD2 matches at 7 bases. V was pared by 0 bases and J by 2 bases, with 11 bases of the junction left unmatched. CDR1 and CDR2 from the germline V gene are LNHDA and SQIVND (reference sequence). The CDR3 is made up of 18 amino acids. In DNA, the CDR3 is TGTGCCAGTAGTATAGATAGAGTCGGGCTAGCGGTCACAGATACGCAGTATTTT. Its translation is CASSIDRVGLAVTDTQYF.

The CDR3 bases are TGTGCCAGAAGCTTCCTAAACGTAACAGGGGGCGACGCTTCCTTTAATCAGCCCCAGCATTTT. Protein sequence: CARSFLNVTGGDASFNQPQHF. The chain carries TRBV5-3 and TRBJ1-5, with 9 bases matching TRBD1. TRBV5-3 is an ORF for which the function is uncertain. CDR3 length: 21 residues. The ends lost 2 bases at V and 4 bases at J; junction bases unmatched: 22.

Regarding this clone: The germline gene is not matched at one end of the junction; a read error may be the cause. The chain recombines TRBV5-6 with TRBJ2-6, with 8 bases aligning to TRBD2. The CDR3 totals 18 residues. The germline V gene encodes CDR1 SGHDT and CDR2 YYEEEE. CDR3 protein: CASSYREAGAAGANGLTF. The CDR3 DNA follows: TGTGCCAGCAGCTATCGGGAAGCGGGGGCGGCTGGGGCCAACGGCCTGACTTTC. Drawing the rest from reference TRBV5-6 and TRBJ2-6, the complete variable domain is DAGVTQSPTHLIKTRGQQVTLRCSPKSGHDTVSWYQQALGQGPQFIFQYYEEEERQRGNFPDRFSGHQFPNYSSELNVNALLLGDSALYLCASSYREAGAAGANGLTFGAGSRLTVL.

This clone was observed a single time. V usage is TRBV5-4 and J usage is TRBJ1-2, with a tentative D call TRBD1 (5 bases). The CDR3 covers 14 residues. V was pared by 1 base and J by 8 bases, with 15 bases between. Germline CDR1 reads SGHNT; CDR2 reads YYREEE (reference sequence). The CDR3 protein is CASSLNRGIGGYTF. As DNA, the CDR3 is TGTGCCAGCAGCTTGAATCGGGGGATAGGGGGCTACACCTTC.

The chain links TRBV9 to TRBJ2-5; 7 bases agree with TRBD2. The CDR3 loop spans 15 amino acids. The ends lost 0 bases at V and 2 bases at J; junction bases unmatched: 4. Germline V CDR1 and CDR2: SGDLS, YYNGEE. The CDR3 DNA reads TGTGCCAGCAGCGTAGTTGGGGGGGGGCAAGAGACCCAGTACTTC. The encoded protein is CASSVVGGGQETQYF.

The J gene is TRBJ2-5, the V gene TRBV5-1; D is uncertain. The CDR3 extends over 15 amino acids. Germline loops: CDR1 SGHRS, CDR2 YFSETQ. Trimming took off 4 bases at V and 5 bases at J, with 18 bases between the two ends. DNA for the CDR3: TGCGCCAGCAGCGGAGACCCCCTCCCCGCGGAGACCCAGTACTTC. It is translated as CASSGDPLPAETQYF.

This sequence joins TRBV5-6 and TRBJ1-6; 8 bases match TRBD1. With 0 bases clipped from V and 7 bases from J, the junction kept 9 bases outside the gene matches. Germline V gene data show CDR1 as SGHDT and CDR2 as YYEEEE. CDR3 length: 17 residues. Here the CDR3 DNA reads TGTGCCAGCAGCTTGGGAATGGTGACAGGGGCGAATTCACCCCTCCACTTT. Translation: CASSLGMVTGANSPLHF.

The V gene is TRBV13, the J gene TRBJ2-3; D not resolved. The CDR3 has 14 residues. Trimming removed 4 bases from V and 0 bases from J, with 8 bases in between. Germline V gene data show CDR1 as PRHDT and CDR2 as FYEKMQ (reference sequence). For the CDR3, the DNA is TGTGCCAGCAGCTCCCCGGTGAGCACAGATACGCAGTATTTT. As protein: CASSSPVSTDTQYF. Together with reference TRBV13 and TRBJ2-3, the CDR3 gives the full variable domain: AAGVIQSPRHLIKEKRETATLKCYPIPRHDTVYWYQQGPGQDPQFLISFYEKMQSDKGSIPDRFSAQQFSDYHSELNMSSLELGDSALYFCASSSPVSTDTQYFGPGTRLTVL.

The CDR3 DNA sequence: TGCGCCAGCAGCTTGGTGTTGGCGGGAGGGGGCGAGCAGTTCTTC. This codes for CASSLVLAGGGEQFF. The J gene is TRBJ2-1, the V gene TRBV5-1; 9 bases map to TRBD2. Germline V gene lookup returns CDR1 SGHRS and CDR2 YFSETQ. The CDR3 is 15 amino acids. The ends lost 0 bases at V and 10 bases at J; junction bases unmatched: 8.

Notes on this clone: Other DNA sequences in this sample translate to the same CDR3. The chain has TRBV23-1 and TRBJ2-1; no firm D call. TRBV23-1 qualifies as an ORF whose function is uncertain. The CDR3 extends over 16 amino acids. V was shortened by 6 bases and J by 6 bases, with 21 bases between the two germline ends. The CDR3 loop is CASSPSGENYSNEQFF. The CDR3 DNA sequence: TGCGCCAGCAGCCCCTCGGGTGAGAACTACTCCAATGAGCAGTTCTTC.

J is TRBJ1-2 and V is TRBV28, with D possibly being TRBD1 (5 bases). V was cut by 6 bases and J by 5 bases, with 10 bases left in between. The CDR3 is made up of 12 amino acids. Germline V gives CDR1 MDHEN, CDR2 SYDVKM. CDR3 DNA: TGTGCCAGCAGCTCAGGGCAATATGGCTACACCTTC. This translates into CASSSGQYGYTF.

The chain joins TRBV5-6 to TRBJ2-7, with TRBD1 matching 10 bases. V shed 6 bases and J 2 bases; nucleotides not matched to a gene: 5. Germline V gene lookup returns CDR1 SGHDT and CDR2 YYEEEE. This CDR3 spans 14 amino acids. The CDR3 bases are TGTGCCAGCACCTATGGGACAGGGGCCTACGAGCAGTACTTC. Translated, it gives CASTYGTGAYEQYF.

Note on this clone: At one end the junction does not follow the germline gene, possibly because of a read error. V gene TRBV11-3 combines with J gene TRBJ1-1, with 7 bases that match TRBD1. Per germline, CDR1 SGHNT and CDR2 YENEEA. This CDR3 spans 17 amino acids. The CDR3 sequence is CASSLDQGARGNSEAFF. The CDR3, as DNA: TGTGCCAGCAGCTTAGATCAAGGGGCCAGGGGGAACTCTGAAGCTTTCTTT.

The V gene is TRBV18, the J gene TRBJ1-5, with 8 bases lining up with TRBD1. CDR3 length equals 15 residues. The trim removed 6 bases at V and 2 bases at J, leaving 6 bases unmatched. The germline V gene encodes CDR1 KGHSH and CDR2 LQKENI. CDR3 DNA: TGTGCCAGCTCCCTGGGACAGGCGGGCAATCAGCCCCAGCATTTT. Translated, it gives CASSLGQAGNQPQHF.